This T cell receptor beta chain was retrieved from a study of cytomegalovirus exposure and HLA in healthy donors. Overall study: Some 87 million unique TCRs from HLA-typed donors were held in an early release of data.

Trimming removed 4 bases from V and 7 bases from J; junction bases left unmatched: 7. Germline CDR1 is SGHNT and CDR2 is YENEEA. The CDR3 is 14 amino acids. PCR was performed using 60 Vbeta and 13 Jbeta primers. Clones were read by immunoSEQ multiplex PCR, and TCRdb kept only the in-frame ones, dropping some. Seen here are 250,000 to 350,000 clones, 75% to 90% observed once, and the top ten hold roughly 4%. As to this clone: Its antigen is undetermined.

Study outcomes and limitations: Other equally common chains were less clonally expanded than HLA-associated TCR beta chains, a later analysis showed.

Source material: PBMCs. The V gene is TRBV11-3, the J gene TRBJ2-1; the match to TRBD2 covers 7 bases. The origin of this receptor is a man aged 35 to 55 in good health and CMV-seropositive. The CDR3 DNA reads as TGTGCCAGCAGCTCAAGGGAGGGCCCGAATGAGCAGTTCTTC. This sequence encodes CASSSREGPNEQFF. Together with reference TRBV11-3 and TRBJ2-1, the CDR3 gives the full variable domain: EAGVVQSPRYKIIEKKQPVAFWCNPISGHNTLYWYLQNLGQGPELLIRYENEEAVDDSQLPKDRFSAERLKGVDSTLKIQPAELGDSAVYLCASSSREGPNEQFFGPGTRLTVL.